Following are 4 T cell receptor beta chains from one sample sequenced in a study of OX40 agonist ivuxolimab in advanced cancers. This table comes from immunoSEQ multiplex PCR, and its TCRdb copy is limited to in-frame clones, with some not included. The sample shows 22,000 or so clones, 70% to 90% of them seen only once. The specimen comprised CD4+ or CD8+ T cells sorted from blood, sampled in a trial of the OX40 agonist ivuxolimab. Receptors originate from an adult with an advanced solid tumor such as melanoma, head and neck, liver or kidney cancer.

This clone is medium-sized. The chain is built from TRBV5-6 and TRBJ2-7; D not resolved. Germline V gene sequence: CDR1 SGHDT, CDR2 YYEEEE. The V gene lost 6 bases and the J gene lost 0 bases, with 10 bases spanning the gap. The CDR3 runs to 13 residues. The CDR3 DNA reads as TGTGCCAGCATGAACGGAATCTCCTACGAGCAGTACTTC. Encoded protein: CASMNGISYEQYF. Based on the CDR3 plus reference TRBV5-6 and TRBJ2-7, the full variable domain is DAGVTQSPTHLIKTRGQQVTLRCSPKSGHDTVSWYQQALGQGPQFIFQYYEEEERQRGNFPDRFSGHQFPNYSSELNVNALLLGDSALYLCASMNGISYEQYFGPGTRLTVT.

The gene calls are TRBV27 and TRBJ2-7, with TRBD1 matching over 7 bases. Per germline, CDR1 MNHEY and CDR2 SMNVEV (reference sequence). V shed 6 bases, J shed 2 bases, and the junction held 7 bases outside the gene matches. This CDR3 region has 14 residues. CDR3 sequence (DNA): TGTGCCAGCAGGATAGGGGGACAGACCTACGAGCAGTACTTC. Translating it yields CASRIGGQTYEQYF.

Note on this clone: One end of the junction is discordant with germline, which a read error may explain. The chain joins TRBV27 to TRBJ2-3, with D possibly matching TRBD1 (6 bases). The CDR3 has 13 residues. Germline CDR1 reads MNHEY; CDR2 reads SMNVEV (reference sequence). CDR3 nucleotides: TGTGCCAGCAGCCGGGACAACACAGATATGCAGTATTTT. Protein product: CASSRDNTDMQYF.

This clone was seen just once. J is TRBJ1-1 and V is TRBV5-1, with D unclear. The length of the CDR3 is 14 residues. The V gene's germline CDR1 is SGHRS and CDR2 YFSETQ. Trimming took 2 bases from V and 3 from J, leaving 11 bases between them. The CDR3 region is CASSFILRDTEAFF. The DNA for the CDR3 is TGCGCCAGCAGCTTTATCCTCCGGGACACTGAAGCTTTCTTT.